This T cell receptor (beta chain) was profiled in a study of blood T cell repertoires in COVID-19. Study details: Samples came from the United States, Italy and Spain, spanning acute and convalescent COVID-19. The cDNA or gDNA used as material had been derived from T cells, B-cell-depleted T cells, or PBMCs.

In the authors' workflow: From reference gene primer amplification, estimates of nucleated cell counts were derived. The repertoire was sequenced with immunoSEQ multiplex PCR; TCRdb's copy has only in-frame clones and lacks some. For V, J and clone size, that table is used; D and trimming come from the DNA. The table includes roughly 39,000 clones, 90% detected once. Germline CDR1 and CDR2: SGHVS and FQNEAQ. This CDR3 is 14 amino acids long. V lost 6 bases, J lost 7 bases, and 8 bases stayed unmatched. This TCR derives from a human donor in a cohort sampled during active COVID-19. The gene calls are TRBV7-8 and TRBJ2-1; 8 positions agree with TRBD2. Sample: peripheral blood. The chain's CDR3 is CASSTWASGNEQFF. In DNA, the CDR3 is TGTGCCAGCAGTACGTGGGCTAGCGGGAATGAGCAGTTCTTC.